This T cell receptor (beta chain) derives from a study of blood T cell repertoires in COVID-19. Germline V lookup: CDR1 SQVTM, CDR2 ANQGSEA. The CDR3 extends over 15 amino acids. Trimming cost V 6 bases and J 1 base; bases outside gene matches: 11. Profiling relied on immunoSEQ multiplex PCR, and the TCRdb table lists in-frame clones only, not all of them. The table records about 170,000 clones, 82% of them present only once. This clone appeared once. V is TRBV29-1 and J is TRBJ1-2; 7 bases match TRBD1. The specimen was peripheral blood. The sequence was obtained from a woman aged 70-85 years with acute or convalescent COVID-19. The CDR3 loop is CSVRGGTAGNYGYTF. In DNA form, the CDR3 reads TGCAGCGTCCGGGGGGGGACAGCCGGTAACTATGGCTACACCTTC.